This is a list of T cell receptor beta chains from one sample in a study of T cells after yellow fever vaccination. TCRdb itself ran the 5' RACE reads through MiXCR, one entry per CDR3 protein. This table holds roughly 240,000 distinct CDR3 sequences, approximately 6.8% found once. The material was CD4+ T cells sorted from PBMCs, obtained on the day of the yellow fever booster vaccination. Receptors were obtained from a man younger than 45 who received the YFV17D yellow fever vaccine. The conserved cysteine and the conserved F or W are not part of the CDR3 here. The size of a clone is reported for some rows only, either as once, few or many, or as a class for expanded clones.

12,TRBJ1-6,few,TRBV12-5,ASGIGQGYSPLH
14,TRBJ2-3,few,TRBV7-9,ASSLGLAGVTDTQY
12,TRBJ2-2,many,TRBV20-1,SALSGRSTGELF
13,TRBJ2-7,few,TRBV6-5,ASSYSGTGFYEQY
15,TRBJ2-1,-,TRBV18,ASSFGLAGGPRNEQF
13,TRBJ2-7,many,TRBV5-1,ASSFTSGRQYEQY
10,TRBJ2-5,few,TRBV7-2,ASSDQQETQY
12,TRBJ2-2,-,TRBV6-1,ASNRQGGIGELF
11,TRBJ2-7,few,TRBV20-1,SANRDPVPEQY
11,TRBJ2-1,many,TRBV5-1,ASSLELVTEQF
13,TRBJ2-1,many,TRBV18,ASSPRRDLYNEQF
14,TRBJ2-5,many,TRBV6-5,ASSYSQGSWQETQY
16,TRBJ2-1,-,TRBV21-1,ASSVQEVASGRAFEQF
11,TRBJ2-1,-,TRBV20-1,SAIKGANNEQF
13,TRBJ2-1,-,TRBV11-3,ASSPRLAGDNEQF
19,TRBJ2-2,few,TRBV5-1,ASSWPLRTSGREGLSGELF
12,TRBJ2-4,few,TRBV5-1,ASSLTGYGNIQY
14,TRBJ2-2,-,TRBV7-2,ASSSTGQGWPGELF
14,TRBJ2-4,many,TRBV7-9,ASSPQDSLAKNIQY
14,TRBJ2-1,few,TRBV7-3,ASSPQTGSPYNEQF
12,TRBJ2-5,few,TRBV5-1,ASSLEASVGTQY
11,TRBJ2-7,many,TRBV9,ASSRDSTYEQY
14,TRBJ2-5,many,TRBV3-1,ASSQELAGIQETQY
12,TRBJ2-7,many,TRBV6-4,ASNTPGQGREQY
11,TRBJ2-5,few,TRBV5-4,ASSGAFVETQY
13,TRBJ2-7,many,TRBV12-3/TRBV12-4,ASSRGTGGSYEQY
12,TRBJ2-2,few,TRBV11-2,ASSDGIYTGELF
9,TRBJ2-5,few,TRBV15,ATGTRGTQY
12,TRBJ1-1,-,TRBV7-9,ASSFSGGNTEAF
13,TRBJ2-5,-,TRBV12-3/TRBV12-4,ASSYFGSPQETQY
16,TRBJ1-1,few,TRBV18,ASSSSIMWWGAGTEAF
13,TRBJ1-5,few,TRBV5-1,ASSFTGASNQPQH
13,TRBJ2-7,few,TRBV20-1,SAVGTSGSSYEQY
13,TRBJ2-4,-,TRBV4-3,ASSQRRVAKNIQY
12,TRBJ2-7,many,TRBV20-1,SALRPATSNEQY
11,TRBJ1-1,many,TRBV28,ASRVTMNTEAF
11,TRBJ2-7,many,TRBV28,ASSSGSLYEQY
12,TRBJ2-2,few,TRBV3-1,ASSPRSSTGELF
12,TRBJ2-7,few,TRBV20-1,SARSETSGYEQY
13,TRBJ2-7,many,TRBV5-1,ASSSLGLGGYEQY
13,TRBJ1-6,many,TRBV20-1,SASVGTAINSPLH
10,TRBJ2-1,few,TRBV20-1,SARLRYNEQF
14,TRBJ2-1,-,TRBV12-5,ASGFYVRGSPREQF
11,TRBJ1-3,-,TRBV12-3/TRBV12-4,ASSPPGRNTIY
10,TRBJ2-1,many,TRBV7-8,ASRPLATEQF
13,TRBJ2-3,-,TRBV12-3/TRBV12-4,ASSETGQGTDTQY
12,TRBJ2-7,few,TRBV5-5,ASSWETLTYEQY
14,TRBJ2-3,few,TRBV9,ASSDLAGGPTDTQY
10,TRBJ1-5,-,TRBV20-1,SGAGSNQPQH
15,TRBJ2-1,-,TRBV7-9,ASSSLVRLAGEGEQF
10,TRBJ2-7,-,TRBV20-1,SANGGSTEQY
8,TRBJ2-3,many,TRBV4-1,ASEVDTQY
14,TRBJ2-1,few,TRBV9,ASSLQGGSSYNEQF
12,TRBJ1-2,many,TRBV5-1,ASSRGQEGYGYT
12,TRBJ2-1,few,TRBV28,ASRLRAGYNEQF
13,TRBJ2-2,few,TRBV6-1,ASSEQGRNTGELF
12,TRBJ2-7,many,TRBV27,ASKRPGSSYEQY
11,TRBJ2-5,many,TRBV11-2,ASSSTQLETQY
9,TRBJ2-1,few,TRBV5-4,ASSSNNEQF